Following are 3 T cell receptor beta chains from one sample sequenced in a study of CD8+CD57+ T cells in acquired aplastic anemia. In patients chosen for sequencing, flow cytometry had shown CD8+CD57+ cell expansion. Genomic DNA, the template, was used for profiling of the TCR beta VDJ and CDR3. A single record per CDR3 protein comes from TCRdb applying MiXCR to the reads. Among under 350,000 distinct CDR3 sequences listed, 45% to 65% were seen once. Sequenced input: sorted CD4+, CD8+, or CD8+CD57+ T cells (not recorded which) from PBMCs. The receptor set was obtained from a human donor with aplastic anemia.

The chain joins TRBV12-3 or TRBV12-4 to TRBJ2-7; 7 bases map to TRBD2. This CDR3 comprises 14 residues. The V segment lost 6 bases and the J segment 2 bases; nucleotides outside the gene matches: 7. The CDR3 here is CASRVTSSTYEQYF. The CDR3 DNA is TGTGCCAGCAGAGTGACTAGCTCGACCTACGAGCAGTACTTC.

The V call is TRBV11-2, the J call TRBJ1-2; D not certain. The germline V gene has CDR1 SGHAT and CDR2 FQNNGV. V was cut by 0 bases and J by 8 bases, with 13 bases left in between. This CDR3 is 14 amino acids long. The CDR3 DNA follows: TGTGCCAGCAGCTTAGATGGGGAGCCTAGGGGCTACACCTTC. Translating gives CASSLDGEPRGYTF.

The sample holds a few counts of this clonotype. The chain couples TRBV10-3 to TRBJ2-5, with 11 bases aligning to TRBD2. CDR1 and CDR2 from the germline V gene are ENHRY and SYGVKD. The V gene end was trimmed by 5 bases and the J gene end by 7 bases; junction bases not matched to a gene: 9. This CDR3 contains 15 residues. The CDR3: CAISTSGGAIGTQYF. CDR3 DNA: TGTGCCATCAGTACTAGCGGGGGCGCGATCGGGACCCAGTACTTC.